This TCR beta chain was retrieved from a study of T-cell reconstitution after alpha-beta-depleted transplantation in children. This clonotype was found many times. Construction of the TCRbeta library involved unique molecular identifiers. TCRdb reanalysed the PCR reads using MiXCR and keeps one entry per CDR3 protein. This table holds more than 200,000 distinct CDR3 sequences, 9.7% found once. V trimming: 0 bases; J trimming: 8 bases; junction bases outside the gene matches: 4. CDR3 length: 14 residues. CDR1 and CDR2 from the germline V gene are SGHKS and YYEKEE (reference sequence). The clonotype originates from a human donor who donated a stem cell graft to a child with SCID. Source: PBMCs from the stem cell graft donor, taken from the stem cell graft. The rearrangement links TRBV5-5 to TRBJ2-2, with TRBD2 identical over 7 bases. CDR3 in DNA: TGTGCCAGCAGCTTGGCGGGAGGATCAGGGGAGCTGTTTTTT. Protein: CASSLAGGSGELFF.